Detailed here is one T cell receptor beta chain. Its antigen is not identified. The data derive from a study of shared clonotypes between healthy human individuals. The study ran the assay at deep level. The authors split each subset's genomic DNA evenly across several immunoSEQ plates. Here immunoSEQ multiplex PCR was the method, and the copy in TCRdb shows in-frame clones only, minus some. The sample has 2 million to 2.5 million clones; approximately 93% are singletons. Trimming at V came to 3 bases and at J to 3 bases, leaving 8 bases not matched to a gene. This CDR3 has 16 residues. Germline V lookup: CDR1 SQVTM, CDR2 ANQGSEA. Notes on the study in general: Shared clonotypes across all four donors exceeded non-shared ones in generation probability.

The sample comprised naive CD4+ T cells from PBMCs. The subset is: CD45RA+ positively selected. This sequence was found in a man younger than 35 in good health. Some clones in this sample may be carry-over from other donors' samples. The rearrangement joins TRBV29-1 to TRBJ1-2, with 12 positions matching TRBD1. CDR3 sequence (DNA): TGCAGCGTTGAGCCTGGGACAGGGGGCGCGGACTATGGCTACACCTTC. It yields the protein CSVEPGTGGADYGYTF.